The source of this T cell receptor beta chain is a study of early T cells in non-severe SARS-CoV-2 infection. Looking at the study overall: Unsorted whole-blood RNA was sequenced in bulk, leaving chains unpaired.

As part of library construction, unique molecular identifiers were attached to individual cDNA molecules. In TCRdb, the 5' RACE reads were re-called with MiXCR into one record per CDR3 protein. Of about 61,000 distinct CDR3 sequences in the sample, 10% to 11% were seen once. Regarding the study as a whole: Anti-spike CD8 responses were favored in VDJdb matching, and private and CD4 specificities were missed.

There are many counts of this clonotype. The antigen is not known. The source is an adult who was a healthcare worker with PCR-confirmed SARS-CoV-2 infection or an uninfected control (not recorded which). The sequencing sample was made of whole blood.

The CDR3 sequence is CASSLGGGRDTQYF. CDR3 in DNA: TGTGCCAGCAGCCTGGGCGGGGGGAGAGATACGCAGTATTTT. The chain uses TRBV7-9 and TRBJ2-3; 8 bases fit TRBD2. Per germline, CDR1 SEHNR and CDR2 FQNEAQ (reference sequence). There are 14 residues in the CDR3. After removal of 5 bases from V and 5 bases from J, the junction contained 6 bases not matched to a gene.